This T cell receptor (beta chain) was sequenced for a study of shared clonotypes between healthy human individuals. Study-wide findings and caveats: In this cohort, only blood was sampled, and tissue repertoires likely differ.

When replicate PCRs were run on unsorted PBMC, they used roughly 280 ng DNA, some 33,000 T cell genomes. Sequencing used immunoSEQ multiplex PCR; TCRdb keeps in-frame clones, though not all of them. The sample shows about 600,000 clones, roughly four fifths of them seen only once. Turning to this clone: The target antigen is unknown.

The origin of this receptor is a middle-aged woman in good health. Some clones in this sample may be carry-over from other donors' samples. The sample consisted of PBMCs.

The CDR3 DNA reads as TGTGCCAGCAGTTTGTTGAGGGGGTACAATGAGCAGTTCTTC. Translation gives CASSLLRGYNEQFF. The chain couples TRBV28 to TRBJ2-1; a possible D gene is TRBD1 (6 bases). The V end lost 3 bases, the J end lost 4 bases, and 10 bases lay between the germline ends. This CDR3 comprises 14 residues. The germline gives CDR1 MDHEN, CDR2 SYDVKM. Combining the CDR3 with reference TRBV28 and TRBJ2-1 gives the whole variable domain DVKVTQSSRYLVKRTGEKVFLECVQDMDHENMFWYRQDPGLGLRLIYFSYDVKMKEKGDIPEGYSVSREKKERFSLILESASTNQTSMYLCASSLLRGYNEQFFGPGTRLTVL.